The sequence of this TCR beta chain was determined in a study of cytomegalovirus exposure and HLA in healthy donors. Vbeta (60) and Jbeta (13) primers were used in the PCR. The repertoire was sequenced with immunoSEQ multiplex PCR; TCRdb's copy has only in-frame clones and lacks some. Of tens of thousands of clones in the sample, approximately 7.7% are singletons; the top ten hold about 2.5%. This clone was counted a few times. V lost 9 bases, J lost 1 base, and 10 bases stayed unmatched. Germline values: CDR1 LNHDA, CDR2 SQIVND (reference sequence). This CDR3 region has 17 residues. The material sequenced was PBMCs. The genes are TRBV19 and TRBJ2-3, with 13 bases that match TRBD2. The TCR comes from a man aged 50-60 years in good health and CMV-seronegative. CDR3 DNA sequence: TGTGCCAGCAGGACTAGCGGGAGACGAGGGGGCACAGATACGCAGTATTTT. Amino acids: CASRTSGRRGGTDTQYF.